This entry describes one T cell receptor (beta chain). What it recognizes is unknown. Different DNA sequences within this sample yield the same CDR3. This CDR3 has 10 residues. CDR1 is SQVTM and CDR2 is ANQGSEA in the germline V gene. The V end lost 5 bases, the J end lost 5 bases, and 3 bases lay between the germline ends. Extracted RNA was reverse transcribed into cDNA, the sequencing template. Profiling relied on immunoSEQ multiplex PCR, and the TCRdb table lists in-frame clones only, not all of them. The table has 140,000 or so clones, approximately 51% seen once. The source of the sample is a study of CD8+ T cells in alopecia areata. Whole-study results and caveats: Patients shared TCRs less clearly than mice did, possibly owing to HLA.

This TCR derives from a human donor with alopecia areata. This specimen consisted of CD4+ T cells sorted from blood, obtained at week 0. The rearrangement uses TRBV29-1 and TRBJ2-2, with D uncertain. CDR3 sequence reads: CSVQTGELFF. CDR3 nucleotide sequence: TGCAGCGTTCAGACCGGGGAGCTGTTTTTT.